These 26 T cell receptor beta chains were all obtained from the same sample, sequenced in a study of T cells in localized non-small cell lung cancer. Repertoires were generated with immunoSEQ multiplex PCR, while TCRdb's copy carries only in-frame clones and drops some. The repertoire holds about 33,000 clones, about 90% seen once, with around 3.9% in the top ten. The specimen was peripheral blood, collected before any cancer treatment. These receptors all stem from a man between 40 and 70 years old with stage I lung adenocarcinoma.

The DNA for the CDR3 is TGCGCCAGCAGCAACCCAGGGGGCGGGAATGAAAAACTGTTTTTT. Translation: CASSNPGGGNEKLFF. This sequence joins TRBV5-1 and TRBJ1-4, with 8 bases identical to TRBD1. From germline, CDR1 is SGHRS and CDR2 YFSETQ. The V segment lost 4 bases and the J segment 5 bases; nucleotides outside the gene matches: 7. This CDR3 comprises 15 residues. Full variable domain (missing parts from reference TRBV5-1 and TRBJ1-4): KAGVTQTPRYLIKTRGQQVTLSCSPISGHRSVSWYQQTPGQGLQFLFEYFSETQRNKGNFPGRFSGRQFSNSRSEMNVSTLELGDSALYLCASSNPGGGNEKLFFGSGTQLSVL.

This rearrangement joins TRBV6-1 to TRBJ2-5; 7 bases agree with TRBD1. V lost 6 bases, J lost 5 bases, and 9 bases stayed unmatched. This CDR3 region has 14 residues. Germline V CDR1 and CDR2: MNHNS, SASEGT. Written as DNA, the CDR3 is TGTGCCAGCAGCTCCGGGACAGTGTATGAGACCCAGTACTTC. Translating gives CASSSGTVYETQYF.

This rearrangement joins TRBV18 to TRBJ1-1; tentatively, D is TRBD1 (6 bases). This CDR3 comprises 16 residues. Trimming took off 1 base at V and 1 base at J, with 13 bases between the two ends. CDR1 and CDR2 (germline): KGHSH, LQKENI. The CDR3 coding sequence is TGTGCCAGCTCACCACGGGGACCAGGGGAGAACACTGAAGCTTTCTTT. This translates into CASSPRGPGENTEAFF.

This clone was seen more than once but under ten times. The J gene is TRBJ1-6, the V gene TRBV7-8, with 7 positions matching TRBD1. Germline CDR1 reads SGHVS; CDR2 reads FQNEAQ. The V gene end was trimmed by 5 bases and the J gene end by 4 bases; junction bases not matched to a gene: 5. This CDR3 spans 15 amino acids. This CDR3 reads CASSQGQIYNSPLHF. The CDR3 bases are TGTGCCAGCAGCCAGGGACAGATTTATAATTCACCCCTCCACTTT.

This chain uses TRBV6-5 with TRBJ2-1; 10 nucleotides line up with TRBD2. Losses at the gene ends were 5 bases for V and 4 bases for J; bases not matched to a gene: 5. The germline CDR1 and CDR2 sequences are MNHEY and SVGAGI. CDR3 size: 15 residues. The CDR3 DNA follows: TGTGCCAGCAGTACTAGCGGGACTTCTTACAATGAGCAGTTCTTC. Encoded protein: CASSTSGTSYNEQFF.

The V call is TRBV5-1, the J call TRBJ1-4; a possible D gene is TRBD1 (5 bases). CDR1 SGHRS and CDR2 YFSETQ come from the germline V gene. Trimming removed 7 bases from V and 4 bases from J, with 14 bases in between. The CDR3 extends over 14 amino acids. The CDR3 DNA is TGCGCCAGCGCTGGGGGGGTCGGTAATGAAAAACTGTTTTTT. Amino acids: CASAGGVGNEKLFF.

A single count supports this clone. The chain couples TRBV5-1 to TRBJ1-3, with 8 bases fitting TRBD1. Germline CDR1 and CDR2: SGHRS and YFSETQ. The CDR3 runs to 16 residues. Trimming removed 4 bases from V and 0 bases from J; junction bases left unmatched: 6. The CDR3: CASSPRTGSSGNTIYF. In nucleotides, the CDR3 is TGCGCCAGCAGCCCACGGACAGGGAGCTCTGGAAACACCATATATTTT.

This clone occurred a few times. This chain uses TRBV5-1 with TRBJ1-1; tentative D call: TRBD1 (5 bases). This CDR3 is 15 amino acids long. V was shortened by 7 bases and J by 0 bases, with 16 bases between the two germline ends. Per the germline V gene, CDR1 is SGHRS and CDR2 is YFSETQ. Written as DNA, the CDR3 is TGCGCCAGCCAAGTATCAGGGACTCTGAACACTGAAGCTTTCTTT. This gives the protein CASQVSGTLNTEAFF.

V gene TRBV19 combines with J gene TRBJ2-1; the match to TRBD1 covers 10 bases. Germline CDR1 and CDR2: LNHDA and SQIVND (reference sequence). Trimming cost V 3 bases and J 9 bases; bases outside gene matches: 5. The CDR3 runs 14 residues. The CDR3 coding sequence is TGTGCCAGTAGTATGTTCGGGACAGGGGCTGAGCAGTTCTTC. Its translation: CASSMFGTGAEQFF.

The rearrangement uses TRBV10-2 and TRBJ2-1; 8 bases fit TRBD2. The CDR3 extends over 13 amino acids. V shed 6 bases and J 10 bases; nucleotides not matched to a gene: 8. Germline assignment: CDR1 WSHSY and CDR2 SAAADI. The CDR3 here is CASSSRGGLEQFF. CDR3 sequence (DNA): TGCGCCAGCAGCAGCCGGGGGGGATTGGAGCAGTTCTTC.

The chain combines TRBV7-2 with TRBJ2-7, with D possibly TRBD2 on 6 matching bases. V shed 5 bases and J shed 3 bases, with 11 bases lying between them. CDR3 size: 13 residues. Germline CDR1 and CDR2: SGHTA and FQGNSA. The CDR3 protein is CASSRRRGYEQYF. The CDR3 DNA follows: TGTGCCAGCAGCCGTAGGAGGGGCTACGAGCAGTACTTC.

This clone was picked up a small number of times. The rearrangement links TRBV6-5 to TRBJ1-2, with TRBD1 matching 10 bases. V shed 5 bases, J shed 5 bases, and the junction held 5 bases outside the gene matches. The CDR3 sequence is 14 residues long. The germline V gene encodes CDR1 MNHEY and CDR2 SVGAGI. Here the CDR3 DNA reads TGTGCCAGCAGTCCCGGGACAGGGGCTTATGGCTACACCTTC. It yields the protein CASSPGTGAYGYTF.

This clone showed up just a few times. The chain employs TRBV18 and TRBJ1-6; D gene unclear. Trimming took off 3 bases at V and 7 bases at J, with 10 bases between the two ends. Germline V gives CDR1 KGHSH, CDR2 LQKENI. The CDR3 loop spans 14 amino acids. The CDR3 region is CASSPYSGNSPLHF. For the CDR3, the DNA is TGTGCCAGCTCACCCTACAGCGGAAATTCACCCCTCCACTTT.

This chain connects TRBV6-5 to TRBJ1-5; 7 bases match TRBD1. The CDR3 loop spans 14 amino acids. Trimming removed 6 bases from V and 5 bases from J; junction bases left unmatched: 7. Germline V gene sequence: CDR1 MNHEY, CDR2 SVGAGI. The CDR3 DNA reads as TGTGCCAGCAGACTGACAGGGAATCATCAGCCCCAGCATTTT. Its protein is CASRLTGNHQPQHF.

This clone was recorded only once. The chain combines TRBV7-2 with TRBJ1-2, with 7 positions matching TRBD1. The V gene's germline CDR1 is SGHTA and CDR2 FQGNSA. V lost 5 bases to trimming and J lost 5 bases; unmatched junction nucleotides: 5. The CDR3 is 13 residues long. The CDR3 here is CASSDRVGYGYTF. CDR3 DNA sequence: TGTGCCAGCAGCGACAGGGTAGGGTATGGCTACACCTTC.

The rearrangement links TRBV9 to TRBJ2-1; D uncertain. CDR1 SGDLS and CDR2 YYNGEE come from the germline V gene. This CDR3 has 13 residues. Trimming removed 0 bases at V and 4 bases at J, with 5 bases between. Here the CDR3 DNA reads TGTGCCAGCAGCGTAGGTCCGTACAATGAGCAGTTCTTC. This encodes CASSVGPYNEQFF.

The CDR3 loop is CASSEGGLGDYGYTF. In nucleotides, the CDR3 is TGTGCCAGCAGTGAGGGGGGCCTAGGGGACTATGGCTACACCTTC. The V call is TRBV2, the J call TRBJ1-2, with TRBD1 as a possible D gene (6 bases). V shed 3 bases and J shed 3 bases, with 14 bases lying between them. CDR3 length: 15 residues. Germline lookup yields CDR1 SNHLY and CDR2 FYNNEI.

The chain joins TRBV5-5 to TRBJ1-2; TRBD1 matches at 7 bases. V gave up 0 bases and J gave up 3 bases; unmatched junction bases: 2. Germline V CDR1 and CDR2: SGHKS, YYEKEE (reference sequence). This CDR3 has 14 residues. The CDR3 sequence is CASSLATGDYGYTF. The CDR3 DNA reads TGTGCCAGCAGCTTGGCTACAGGGGACTATGGCTACACCTTC.

CDR3 sequence reads: CASSVGSVGEKLFF. DNA for the CDR3: TGTGCCAGCAGCGTAGGTTCTGTCGGTGAAAAACTGTTTTTT. This rearrangement joins TRBV9 to TRBJ1-4; D is undetermined. The germline V and J ends were trimmed by 0 bases and 7 bases, with 10 bases remaining between them. Germline CDR1 SGDLS, CDR2 YYNGEE. The CDR3 covers 14 residues.

This chain joins TRBV27 and TRBJ2-7, with D tentatively TRBD1 (6 bases). Germline V gene data show CDR1 as MNHEY and CDR2 as SMNVEV (reference sequence). CDR3 length: 16 residues. Trimming pared 6 bases from V and 5 bases from J, leaving 23 bases between. The CDR3 here is CASSPFRAGVMDEQYF. CDR3 DNA sequence: TGTGCCAGCAGCCCATTCAGGGCAGGGGTTATGGACGAGCAGTACTTC.

The chain's CDR3 is CASSQGTSVYEKLFF. As DNA, the CDR3 is TGTGCCAGCAGCCAGGGGACGAGTGTGTATGAAAAACTGTTTTTT. The genes are TRBV5-5 and TRBJ1-4; D perhaps matches TRBD1 (6 bases). The V end lost 4 bases, the J end lost 6 bases, and 16 bases lay between the germline ends. Germline assignment: CDR1 SGHKS and CDR2 YYEKEE (reference sequence). The CDR3 runs to 15 residues.

The chain uses TRBV14 and TRBJ2-3; 11 bases match TRBD2. J was trimmed by 5 bases and V by 4 bases; bases with no gene match: 8. The CDR3 has 16 amino acids. Germline V gene sequence: CDR1 SGHDN, CDR2 FVKESK. The chain's CDR3 is CASSPRLAGMLDTQYF. The DNA of the CDR3 is TGTGCCAGCAGCCCGCGACTAGCGGGGATGCTAGATACGCAGTATTTT.

The V call is TRBV18, the J call TRBJ1-4, with 7 positions matching TRBD1. The trim removed 4 bases at V and 5 bases at J, leaving 1 base unmatched. The length of the CDR3 is 13 residues. Looked up from germline, CDR1 is KGHSH and CDR2 is LQKENI. The CDR3 nucleotides read TGTGCCAGCTCACAGACAGGGAATGAAAAACTGTTTTTT. Its protein product is CASSQTGNEKLFF.

The chain employs TRBV21-1 and TRBJ1-2; TRBD1 was called by the table and not checked on the DNA. TRBV21-1 is given as a pseudogene. The CDR3 has 17 residues. CDR3 nucleotide sequence: TGTGCCAGCAGCGAATTTAATCGGACAGGGGGCATTAATGGCTACACCTTC. Translation gives CASSEFNRTGGINGYTF.

This chain uses TRBV5-4 with TRBJ2-7; 9 bases fit TRBD1. The CDR3 totals 15 residues. Germline assignment: CDR1 SGHNT and CDR2 YYREEE (reference sequence). The ends lost 4 bases at V and 5 bases at J; junction bases unmatched: 10. In DNA, the CDR3 is TGTGCCAGCAGCCCGGGACAGGGCCGGGGGGACGAGCAGTACTTC. Its translation: CASSPGQGRGDEQYF. Using reference TRBV5-4 and TRBJ2-7 for the parts outside the CDR3, the full variable domain is ETGVTQSPTHLIKTRGQQVTLRCSSQSGHNTVSWYQQALGQGPQFIFQYYREEENGRGNFPPRFSGLQFPNYSSELNVNALELDDSALYLCASSPGQGRGDEQYFGPGTRLTVT.

This rearrangement joins TRBV6-1 to TRBJ2-1; D might be TRBD1 (6 bases). The CDR3 consists of 14 residues. With 8 bases removed from V and 4 bases from J, the gap between germline ends came to 15 bases. Germline loops: CDR1 MNHNS, CDR2 SASEGT. The CDR3 protein is CASGLRGIYNEQFF. The CDR3 coding sequence is TGTGCCAGCGGACTCAGGGGAATTTACAATGAGCAGTTCTTC.